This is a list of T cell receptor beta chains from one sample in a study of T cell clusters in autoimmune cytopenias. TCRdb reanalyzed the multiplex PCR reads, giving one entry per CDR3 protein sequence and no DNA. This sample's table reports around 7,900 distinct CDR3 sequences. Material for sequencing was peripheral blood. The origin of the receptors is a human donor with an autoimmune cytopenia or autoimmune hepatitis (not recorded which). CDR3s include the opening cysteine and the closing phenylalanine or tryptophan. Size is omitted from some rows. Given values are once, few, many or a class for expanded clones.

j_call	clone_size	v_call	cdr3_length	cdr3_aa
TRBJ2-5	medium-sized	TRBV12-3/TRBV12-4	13	CASSRNLQETQYF
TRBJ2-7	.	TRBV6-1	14	CASRSGGVGYEQYF
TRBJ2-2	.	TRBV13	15	CASSDGQGSTGELFF
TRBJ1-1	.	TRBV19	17	CASSIGGQTVMNTEAFF
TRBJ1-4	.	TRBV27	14	CASSLVTGAEKLFF
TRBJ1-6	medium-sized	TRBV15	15	CATSRDHPGNSPLHF
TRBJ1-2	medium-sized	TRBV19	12	CASSMANYGYTF
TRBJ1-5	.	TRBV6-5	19	CASSPKQIPGQGDQQPQHF
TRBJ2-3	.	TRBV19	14	CASSSLAGQDTQYF
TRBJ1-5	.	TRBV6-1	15	CASSSQGGSNQPQHF
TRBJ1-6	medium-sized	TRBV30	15	CAWSPGAFYNSPLHF
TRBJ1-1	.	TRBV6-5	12	CASRDGDTEAFF
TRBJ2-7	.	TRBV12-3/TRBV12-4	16	CASSLSGSAPLYEQYF
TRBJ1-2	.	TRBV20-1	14	CSARLRGGEDGYTF
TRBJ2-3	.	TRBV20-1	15	CSARGSPLGTDTQYF
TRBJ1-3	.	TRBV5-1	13	CASSFGRGTTIYF
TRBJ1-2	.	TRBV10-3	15	CAISGQVTSNYGYTF
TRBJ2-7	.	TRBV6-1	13	CASSQGLAVEQYF
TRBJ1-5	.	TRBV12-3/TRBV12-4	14	CASSFGARGSTQHF
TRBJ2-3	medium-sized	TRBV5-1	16	CASSLASGSFTDTQYF
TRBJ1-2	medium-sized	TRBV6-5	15	CASSVTSRADYGYTF
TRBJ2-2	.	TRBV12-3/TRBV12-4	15	CASSLAAANTGELFF